Detailed here is one T cell receptor beta chain. No antigen is known for it. The sample's treatment: approximately nine-day PBMC culture with coronavirus spike peptide pools or control peptides (ViraFEST assay). This record belongs to a study of vaccination and CD4 T cells after COVID-19. Cultured CD4+ T cell DNA underwent sequencing with the Oncomine TCR Beta short-read assay. TCRdb independently ran MiXCR on the PCR reads; one entry per CDR3 protein. The table has around 20,000 distinct CDR3 sequences, around 60% seen once. This CDR3 comprises 14 residues. The germline V gene encodes CDR1 MNHNS and CDR2 SASEGT. V gave up 2 bases and J gave up 4 bases, with 11 bases separating them.

The specimen was CD4+ T cells from blood, cultured in vitro, collected after SARS-CoV-2 vaccination. V usage is TRBV6-1 and J usage is TRBJ1-2; D might be TRBD1 (5 bases). The receptor was derived from a human donor who received a COVID-19 vaccine. The CDR3, as DNA: TGTGCCAGCAGTGAATTTGTACAGGTCTATGGCTACACCTTC. Its translation: CASSEFVQVYGYTF.